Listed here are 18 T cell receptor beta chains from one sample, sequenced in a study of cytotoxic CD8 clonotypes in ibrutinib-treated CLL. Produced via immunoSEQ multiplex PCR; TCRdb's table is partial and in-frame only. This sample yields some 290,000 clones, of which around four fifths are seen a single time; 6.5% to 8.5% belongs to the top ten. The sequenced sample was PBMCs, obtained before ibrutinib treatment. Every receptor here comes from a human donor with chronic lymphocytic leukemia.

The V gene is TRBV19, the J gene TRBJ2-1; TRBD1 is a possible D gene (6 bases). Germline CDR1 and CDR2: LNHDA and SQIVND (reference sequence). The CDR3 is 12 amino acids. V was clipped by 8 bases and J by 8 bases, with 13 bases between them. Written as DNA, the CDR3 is TGTGCCAGTGGATTACAGGGACATGAGCAGTTCTTC. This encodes CASGLQGHEQFF.

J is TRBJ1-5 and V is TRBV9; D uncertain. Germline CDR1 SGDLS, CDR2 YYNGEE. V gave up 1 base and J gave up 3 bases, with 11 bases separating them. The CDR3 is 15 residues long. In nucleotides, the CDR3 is TGTGCCAGCAGCGTATCTGGAGGAGTCAATCAGCCCCAGCATTTT. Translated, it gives CASSVSGGVNQPQHF.

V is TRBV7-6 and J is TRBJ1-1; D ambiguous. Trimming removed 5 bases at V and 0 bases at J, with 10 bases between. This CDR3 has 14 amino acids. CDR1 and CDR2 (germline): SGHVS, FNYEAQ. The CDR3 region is CASSPRTLNTEAFF. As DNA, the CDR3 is TGTGCCAGCAGCCCCAGAACCCTGAACACTGAAGCTTTCTTT.

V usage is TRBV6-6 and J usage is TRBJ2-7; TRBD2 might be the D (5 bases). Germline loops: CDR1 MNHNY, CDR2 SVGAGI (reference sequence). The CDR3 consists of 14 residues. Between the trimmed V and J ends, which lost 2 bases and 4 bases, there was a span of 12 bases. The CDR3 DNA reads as TGTGCCAGCAGTTACAGTTCGGGGATATACGAGCAGTACTTC. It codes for CASSYSSGIYEQYF.

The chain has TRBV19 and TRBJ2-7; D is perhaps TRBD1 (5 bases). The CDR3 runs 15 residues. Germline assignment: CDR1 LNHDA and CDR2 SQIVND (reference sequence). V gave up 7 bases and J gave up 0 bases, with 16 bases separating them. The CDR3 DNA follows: TGTGCCAGTACCAAAAGGGGCGACAGCTCCTACGAGCAGTACTTC. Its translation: CASTKRGDSSYEQYF.

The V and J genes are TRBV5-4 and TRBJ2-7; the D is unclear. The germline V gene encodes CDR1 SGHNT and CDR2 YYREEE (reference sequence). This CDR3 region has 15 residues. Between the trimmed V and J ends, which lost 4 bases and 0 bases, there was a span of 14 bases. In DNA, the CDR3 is TGTGCCAGCAGCACTTGGGAAAGAAGCTCCTACGAGCAGTACTTC. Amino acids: CASSTWERSSYEQYF.

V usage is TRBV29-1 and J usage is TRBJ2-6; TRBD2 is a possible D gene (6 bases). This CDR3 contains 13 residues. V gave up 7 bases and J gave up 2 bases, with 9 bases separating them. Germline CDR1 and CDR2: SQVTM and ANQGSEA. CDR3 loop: CSAAGPGANVLTF. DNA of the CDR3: TGCAGCGCAGCGGGCCCTGGGGCCAACGTCCTGACTTTC. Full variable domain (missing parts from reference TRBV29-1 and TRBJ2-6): SAVISQKPSRDICQRGTSLTIQCQVDSQVTMMFWYRQQPGQSLTLIATANQGSEATYESGFVIDKFPISRPNLTFSTLTVSNMSPEDSSIYLCSAAGPGANVLTFGAGSRLTVL.

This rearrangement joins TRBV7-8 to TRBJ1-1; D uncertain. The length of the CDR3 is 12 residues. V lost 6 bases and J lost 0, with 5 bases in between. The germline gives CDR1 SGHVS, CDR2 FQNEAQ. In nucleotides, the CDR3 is TGTGCCAGCAGAGAGATGAACACTGAAGCTTTCTTT. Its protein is CASREMNTEAFF.

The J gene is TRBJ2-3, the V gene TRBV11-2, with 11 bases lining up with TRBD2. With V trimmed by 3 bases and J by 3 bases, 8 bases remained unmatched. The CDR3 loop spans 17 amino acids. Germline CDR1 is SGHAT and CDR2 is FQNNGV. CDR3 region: CASSLRLAGWKTDTQYF. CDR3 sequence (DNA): TGTGCCAGCAGCTTGAGACTAGCGGGATGGAAGACAGATACGCAGTATTTT.

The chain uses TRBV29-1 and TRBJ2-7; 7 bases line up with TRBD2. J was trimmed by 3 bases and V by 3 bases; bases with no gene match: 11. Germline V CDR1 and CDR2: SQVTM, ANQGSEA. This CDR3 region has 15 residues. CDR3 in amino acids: CSVDFRASGGYEQYF. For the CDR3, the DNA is TGCAGCGTTGATTTTAGGGCTAGCGGAGGCTACGAGCAGTACTTC.

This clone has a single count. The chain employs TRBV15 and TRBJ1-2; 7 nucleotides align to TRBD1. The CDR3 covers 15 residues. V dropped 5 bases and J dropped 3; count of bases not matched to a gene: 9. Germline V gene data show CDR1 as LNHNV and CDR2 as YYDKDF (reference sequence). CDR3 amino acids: CATSPRQGPDYGYTF. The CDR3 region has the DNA TGTGCCACCAGCCCAAGACAGGGACCGGACTATGGCTACACCTTC.

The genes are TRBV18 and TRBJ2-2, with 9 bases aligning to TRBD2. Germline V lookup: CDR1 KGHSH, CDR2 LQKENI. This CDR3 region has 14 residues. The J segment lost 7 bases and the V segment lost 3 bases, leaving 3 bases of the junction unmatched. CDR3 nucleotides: TGTGCCAGCTCACCCAGCGGGAGGTTCGGGGAGCTGTTTTTT. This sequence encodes CASSPSGRFGELFF.

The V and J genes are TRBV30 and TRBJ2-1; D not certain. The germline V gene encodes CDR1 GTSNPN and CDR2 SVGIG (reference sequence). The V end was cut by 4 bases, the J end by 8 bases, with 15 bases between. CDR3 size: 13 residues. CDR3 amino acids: CAWKVWASDEQFF. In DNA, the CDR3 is TGTGCCTGGAAGGTCTGGGCCAGCGATGAGCAGTTCTTC. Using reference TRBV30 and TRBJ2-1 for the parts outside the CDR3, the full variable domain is SQTIHQWPATLVQPVGSPLSLECTVEGTSNPNLYWYRQAAGRGLQLLFYSVGIGQISSEVPQNLSASRPQDRQFILSSKKLLLSDSGFYLCAWKVWASDEQFFGPGTRLTVL.

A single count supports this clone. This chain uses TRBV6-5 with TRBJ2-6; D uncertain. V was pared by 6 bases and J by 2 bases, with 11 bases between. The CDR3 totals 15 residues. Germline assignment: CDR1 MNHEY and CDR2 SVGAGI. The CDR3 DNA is TGTGCCAGCAGCCTCGCCGATACTGGGGCCAACGTCCTGACTTTC. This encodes CASSLADTGANVLTF.

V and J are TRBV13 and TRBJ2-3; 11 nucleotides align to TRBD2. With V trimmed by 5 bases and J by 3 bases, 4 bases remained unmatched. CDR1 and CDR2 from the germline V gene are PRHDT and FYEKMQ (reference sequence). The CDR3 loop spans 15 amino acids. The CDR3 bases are TGTGCCAGCAGCCAGGGACTAGCGGAAACAGATACGCAGTATTTT. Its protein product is CASSQGLAETDTQYF.

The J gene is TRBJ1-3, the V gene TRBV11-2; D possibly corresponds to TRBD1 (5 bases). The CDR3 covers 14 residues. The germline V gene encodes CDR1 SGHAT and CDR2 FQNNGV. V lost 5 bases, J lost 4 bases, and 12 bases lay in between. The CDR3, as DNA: TGTGCCAGCAGCCAGGAGAGGGACGGAAACACCATATATTTT. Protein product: CASSQERDGNTIYF. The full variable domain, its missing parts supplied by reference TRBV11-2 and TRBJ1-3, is EAGVAQSPRYKIIEKRQSVAFWCNPISGHATLYWYQQILGQGPKLLIQFQNNGVVDDSQLPKDRFSAERLKGVDSTLKIQPAKLEDSAVYLCASSQERDGNTIYFGEGSWLTVV.

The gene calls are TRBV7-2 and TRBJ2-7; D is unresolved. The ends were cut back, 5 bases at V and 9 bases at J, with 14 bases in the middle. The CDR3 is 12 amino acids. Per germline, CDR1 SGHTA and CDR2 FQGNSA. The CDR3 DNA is TGTGCCAGCAGCGATGGTAGTCGCGGGCAGTACTTC. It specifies CASSDGSRGQYF.

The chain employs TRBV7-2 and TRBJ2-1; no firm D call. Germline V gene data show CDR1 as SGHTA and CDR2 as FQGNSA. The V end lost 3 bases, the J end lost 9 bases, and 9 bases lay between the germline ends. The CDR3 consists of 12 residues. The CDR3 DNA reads TGTGCCAGCAGCTTCAGTTTAGCTGAGCAGTTCTTC. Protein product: CASSFSLAEQFF.